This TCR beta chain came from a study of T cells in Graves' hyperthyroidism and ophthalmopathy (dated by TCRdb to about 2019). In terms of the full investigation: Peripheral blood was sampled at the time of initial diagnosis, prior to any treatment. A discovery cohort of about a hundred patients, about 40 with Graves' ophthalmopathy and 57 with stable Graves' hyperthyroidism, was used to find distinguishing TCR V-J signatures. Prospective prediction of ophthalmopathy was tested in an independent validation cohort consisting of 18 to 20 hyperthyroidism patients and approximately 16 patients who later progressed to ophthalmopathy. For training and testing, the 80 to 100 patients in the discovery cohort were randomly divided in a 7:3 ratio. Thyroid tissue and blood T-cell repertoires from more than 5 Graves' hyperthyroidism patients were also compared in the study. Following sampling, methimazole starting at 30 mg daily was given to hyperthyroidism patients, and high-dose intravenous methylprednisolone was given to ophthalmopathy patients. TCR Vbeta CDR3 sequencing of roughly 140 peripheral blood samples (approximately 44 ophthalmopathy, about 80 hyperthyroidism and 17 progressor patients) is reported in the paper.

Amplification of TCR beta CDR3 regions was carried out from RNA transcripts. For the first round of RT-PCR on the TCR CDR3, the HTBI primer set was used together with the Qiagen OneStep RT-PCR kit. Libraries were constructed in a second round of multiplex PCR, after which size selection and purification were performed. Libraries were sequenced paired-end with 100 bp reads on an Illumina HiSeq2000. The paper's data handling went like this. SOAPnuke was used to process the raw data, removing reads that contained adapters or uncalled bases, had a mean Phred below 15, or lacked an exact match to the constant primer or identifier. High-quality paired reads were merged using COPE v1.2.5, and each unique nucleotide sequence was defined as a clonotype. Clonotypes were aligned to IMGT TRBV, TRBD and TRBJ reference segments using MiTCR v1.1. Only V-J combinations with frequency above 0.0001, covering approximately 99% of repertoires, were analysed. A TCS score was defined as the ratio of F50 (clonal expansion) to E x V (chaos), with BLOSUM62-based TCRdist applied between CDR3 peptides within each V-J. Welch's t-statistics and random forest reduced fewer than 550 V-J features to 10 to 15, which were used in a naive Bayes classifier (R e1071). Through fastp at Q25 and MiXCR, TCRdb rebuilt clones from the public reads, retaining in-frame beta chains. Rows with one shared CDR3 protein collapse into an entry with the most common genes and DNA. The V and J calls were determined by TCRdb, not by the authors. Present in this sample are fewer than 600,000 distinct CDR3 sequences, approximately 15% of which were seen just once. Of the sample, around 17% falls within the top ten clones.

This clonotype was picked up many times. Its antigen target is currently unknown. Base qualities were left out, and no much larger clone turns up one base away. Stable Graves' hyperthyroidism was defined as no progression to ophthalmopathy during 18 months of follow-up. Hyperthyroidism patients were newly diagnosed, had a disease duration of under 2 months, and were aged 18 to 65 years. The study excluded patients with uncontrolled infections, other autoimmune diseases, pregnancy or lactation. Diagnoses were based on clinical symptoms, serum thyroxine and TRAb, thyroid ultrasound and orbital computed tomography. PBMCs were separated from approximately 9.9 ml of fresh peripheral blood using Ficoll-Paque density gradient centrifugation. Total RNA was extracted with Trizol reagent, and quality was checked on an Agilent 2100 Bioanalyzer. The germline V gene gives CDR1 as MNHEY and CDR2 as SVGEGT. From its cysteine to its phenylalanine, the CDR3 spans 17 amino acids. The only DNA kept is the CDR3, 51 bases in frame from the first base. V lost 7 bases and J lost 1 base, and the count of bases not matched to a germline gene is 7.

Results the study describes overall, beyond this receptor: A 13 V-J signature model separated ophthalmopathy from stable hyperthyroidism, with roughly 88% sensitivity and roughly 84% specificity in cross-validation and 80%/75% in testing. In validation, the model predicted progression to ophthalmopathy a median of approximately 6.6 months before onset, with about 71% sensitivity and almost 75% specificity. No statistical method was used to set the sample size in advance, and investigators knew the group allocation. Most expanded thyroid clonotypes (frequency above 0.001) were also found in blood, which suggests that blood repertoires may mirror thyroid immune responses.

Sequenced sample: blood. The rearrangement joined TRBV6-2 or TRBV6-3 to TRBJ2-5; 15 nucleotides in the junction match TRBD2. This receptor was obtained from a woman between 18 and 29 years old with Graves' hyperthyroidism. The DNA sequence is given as TGTGCCAGCATTATAGGGACTAGCGGGAGGTCCCAAGAGACCCAGTACTTC. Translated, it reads CASIIGTSGRSQETQYF.